One and the same sample provided the 5 T cell receptor beta chains below, sequenced in a study of blood T cell repertoires in COVID-19 (TCRdb year 2020). Preparation of the library involved the immunoSEQ multiplex PCR assay. The table was pulled from immuneACCESS by TCRdb, which kept in-frame rearrangements only. Such tables lose some clones; where checked, under half of the loss comes from unresolved V genes, and the rest has no known cause. The sample data list 300,000 or so clones, and 85% to 90% of these were observed just once. The ten largest clones take up 8.5% to 12% of the sample. The material sequenced was PBMCs or T cells enriched from blood (not recorded which). These receptors were taken from a woman under 30 who had recovered from COVID-19.

This clone was seen a single time. This chain's CDR3 is CASSGQIYGYTF. CDR3 nucleotides: TGTGCCAGCAGTGGGCAGATCTATGGCTACACCTTC. V gene TRBV2 combines with J gene TRBJ1-2; D gene ambiguous. The CDR3 is 12 amino acids. The germline V gene encodes CDR1 SNHLY and CDR2 FYNNEI. V was trimmed by 4 bases and J by 4 bases, leaving 7 bases between them.

V usage is TRBV19 and J usage is TRBJ2-6; D perhaps matches TRBD1 (5 bases). Looked up from germline, CDR1 is LNHDA and CDR2 is SQIVND (reference sequence). The CDR3 totals 15 residues. V dropped 7 bases and J dropped 1 base, with 11 bases sitting between them. The CDR3 spells CASTTRVSGANVLTF. The CDR3 DNA sequence: TGTGCCAGTACGACCAGGGTTTCTGGGGCCAACGTCCTGACTTTC. The complete variable domain, with remaining parts taken from reference TRBV19 and TRBJ2-6, reads DGGITQSPKYLFRKEGQNVTLSCEQNLNHDAMYWYRQDPGQGLRLIYYSQIVNDFQKGDIAEGYSVSREKKESFPLTVTSAQKNPTAFYLCASTTRVSGANVLTFGAGSRLTVL.

The CDR3 sequence is CASSRVGSYEQYF. Here the CDR3 DNA reads TGTGCCAGCAGTCGCGTGGGGAGTTACGAGCAGTACTTC. The V call is TRBV9, the J call TRBJ2-7, with TRBD2 as a possible D gene (5 bases). The ends were cut back, 5 bases at V and 4 bases at J, with 13 bases in the middle. The CDR3 sequence is 13 residues long. CDR1 SGDLS and CDR2 YYNGEE come from the germline V gene.

The chain carries TRBV5-1 and TRBJ1-2; TRBD1 might be the D (6 bases). CDR3 size: 14 residues. Germline V gene data show CDR1 as SGHRS and CDR2 as YFSETQ. Deletions cut 1 base from V and 4 bases from J, with 11 bases between. CDR3 sequence reads: CASSLTSGAYGYTF. The DNA of the CDR3 is TGCGCCAGCAGCTTGACTTCAGGGGCCTATGGCTACACCTTC.

This chain links TRBV4-1 with TRBJ1-1, with D hard to call. The germline V and J ends were trimmed by 3 bases and 2 bases, with 7 bases remaining between them. This CDR3 comprises 13 residues. Per germline, CDR1 MGHRA and CDR2 YSYEKL. CDR3 loop: CASSHQTNTEAFF. The CDR3 DNA reads as TGCGCCAGCAGCCATCAGACTAACACTGAAGCTTTCTTT.